The 26 T cell receptor beta chains reported below all come from one sample, sequenced in a study of shared clonotypes between healthy human individuals. The repertoire was sequenced with immunoSEQ multiplex PCR; TCRdb's copy has only in-frame clones and lacks some. The table lists 2 million to 3 million clones, 93% of them singletons. Specimen: naive CD4+ T cells from PBMCs. The subset is: CD45RA+ positively selected. The source of these receptors is a man aged 18 to 29 in good health. Some clones in this sample may be carry-over from other donors' samples.

The chain uses TRBV30 and TRBJ2-7; TRBD2 matches 8 bases. Germline V gene data show CDR1 as GTSNPN and CDR2 as SVGIG (reference sequence). The CDR3 is made up of 15 amino acids. J was trimmed by 1 base and V by 2 bases; bases with no gene match: 7. This CDR3 reads CAWSPPGGWSYEQYF. DNA for the CDR3: TGTGCCTGGAGTCCCCCGGGGGGGTGGTCCTACGAGCAGTACTTC.

The chain uses TRBV5-4 and TRBJ1-5, with TRBD1 as a possible D gene (6 bases). The CDR3 length is 14 residues. V was cut by 2 bases and J by 1 base, with 7 bases left in between. Per germline, CDR1 SGHNT and CDR2 YYREEE (reference sequence). The CDR3 reads CASSFRGSNQPQHF. In DNA form, the CDR3 reads TGTGCCAGCAGCTTTAGGGGGAGCAATCAGCCCCAGCATTTT.

The rearrangement joins TRBV6-1 to TRBJ1-4, with D possibly being TRBD1 (5 bases). V dropped 8 bases and J dropped 7 bases, with 17 bases sitting between them. The CDR3 loop spans 14 amino acids. Germline-derived CDR1 and CDR2 are MNHNS and SASEGT. DNA for the CDR3: TGTGCCAGCGAACCGGGACTCGGGGTTGAAAAACTGTTTTTT. This encodes CASEPGLGVEKLFF.

In this sample, this clone turned up once. This chain uses TRBV5-4 with TRBJ1-5; TRBD1 aligns across 7 bases. Germline CDR1 and CDR2: SGHNT and YYREEE (reference sequence). The J segment lost 5 bases and the V segment lost 4 bases, leaving 6 bases of the junction unmatched. There are 14 residues in the CDR3. The CDR3 coding sequence is TGTGCCAGCAGCGTCCAGGGGGTAGATCAGCCCCAGCATTTT. It yields the protein CASSVQGVDQPQHF.

The V gene is TRBV28, the J gene TRBJ2-3; 15 bases line up with TRBD2. The ends lost 8 bases at V and 6 bases at J; junction bases unmatched: 6. The CDR3 has 15 residues. Germline V gives CDR1 MDHEN, CDR2 SYDVKM. The CDR3 region is CASRTSGRVRDTQYF. CDR3 sequence (DNA): TGTGCCAGCCGGACTAGCGGGAGGGTTAGGGATACGCAGTATTTT.

The chain has TRBV2 and TRBJ1-1; D gene ambiguous. Germline-derived CDR1 and CDR2 are SNHLY and FYNNEI. With 1 base removed from V and 3 bases from J, the gap between germline ends came to 12 bases. The CDR3 runs 15 residues. The CDR3 nucleotides read TGTGCCAGCAGTGAAGGGGCAGGTCAGTACACTGAAGCTTTCTTT. Encoded protein: CASSEGAGQYTEAFF. Filled out from reference TRBV2 and TRBJ1-1, the complete variable domain reads EPEVTQTPSHQVTQMGQEVILRCVPISNHLYFYWYRQILGQKVEFLVSFYNNEISEKSEIFDDQFSVERPDGSNFTLKIRSTKLEDSAMYFCASSEGAGQYTEAFFGQGTRLTVV.

V and J are TRBV7-2 and TRBJ2-7, with TRBD2 as a possible D gene (6 bases). V lost 5 bases, J lost 7 bases, and 12 bases lay in between. CDR1 is SGHTA, CDR2 FQGNSA, per germline. The CDR3 is made up of 12 amino acids. CDR3 coding DNA: TGTGCCAGCAGCCGGGACTTGCGGGAGCAGTACTTC. Translated, it gives CASSRDLREQYF.

The chain uses TRBV5-1 and TRBJ2-1, with 14 bases that match TRBD2. The CDR3 runs to 16 residues. Trimming removed 4 bases from V and 4 bases from J; junction bases left unmatched: 4. CDR1 is SGHRS, CDR2 YFSETQ, per germline. Written as DNA, the CDR3 is TGCGCCAGCAGCAATGGGACTAGCGGGGGATACAATGAGCAGTTCTTC. Its translation is CASSNGTSGGYNEQFF.

The chain combines TRBV5-4 with TRBJ2-4; D unresolved. V lost 5 bases and J 0 bases, leaving 12 bases between the germline ends. This CDR3 is built from 15 residues. Germline lookup yields CDR1 SGHNT and CDR2 YYREEE (reference sequence). CDR3 amino acids: CASSPELQAKNIQYF. The CDR3 DNA sequence: TGTGCCAGCAGTCCAGAACTCCAAGCCAAAAACATTCAGTACTTC.

The gene calls are TRBV2 and TRBJ1-2; D may be TRBD1 (5 bases). This CDR3 is 14 amino acids long. The germline V gene encodes CDR1 SNHLY and CDR2 FYNNEI. V was cut by 6 bases and J by 7 bases, with 18 bases left in between. The CDR3 here is CASSGEVGGFGYTF. The CDR3 DNA follows: TGTGCCAGCAGCGGAGAAGTTGGGGGTTTTGGCTACACCTTC.

This clone was recorded only once. This chain uses TRBV7-9 with TRBJ2-1; D might be TRBD1 (6 bases). Germline lookup yields CDR1 SEHNR and CDR2 FQNEAQ (reference sequence). The V end was cut by 4 bases, the J end by 9 bases, with 19 bases between. This CDR3 has 15 amino acids. CDR3 DNA sequence: TGTGCCAGCAGCTCCCGGGTGGGGGCCCTCGGTGAGCAGTTCTTC. It encodes CASSSRVGALGEQFF. The complete variable domain, with remaining parts taken from reference TRBV7-9 and TRBJ2-1, reads DTGVSQNPRHKITKRGQNVTFRCDPISEHNRLYWYRQTLGQGPEFLTYFQNEAQLEKSRLLSDRFSAERPKGSFSTLEIQRTEQGDSAMYLCASSSRVGALGEQFFGPGTRLTVL.

V and J are TRBV18 and TRBJ2-1; tentative D call: TRBD2 (6 bases). V was pared by 2 bases and J by 4 bases, with 15 bases between. The CDR3 consists of 16 residues. CDR1 is KGHSH and CDR2 is LQKENI in the germline V gene. CDR3 sequence: CASSPSVSGGYNEQFF. In nucleotides, the CDR3 is TGTGCCAGCTCACCATCTGTTAGCGGAGGGTACAATGAGCAGTTCTTC.

The chain recombines TRBV11-2 with TRBJ2-1; 9 positions match TRBD2. The V gene's germline CDR1 is SGHAT and CDR2 FQNNGV. This CDR3 has 17 residues. The junction had 11 bases not matched to a gene; V was cut back by 5 bases and J by 3 bases. CDR3: CASSPPLREGFYNEQFF. The CDR3 nucleotides are TGTGCCAGCAGCCCGCCGTTGCGGGAGGGCTTCTACAATGAGCAGTTCTTC.

The chain uses TRBV14 and TRBJ2-3; D is unclear. This CDR3 has 17 amino acids. Germline V CDR1 and CDR2: SGHDN, FVKESK. Between the trimmed V and J ends, which lost 0 bases and 3 bases, there was a span of 16 bases. The CDR3 DNA is TGTGCCAGCAGCCAAGATTCTGGTTTTAGGGTGACAGATACGCAGTATTTT. It translates to CASSQDSGFRVTDTQYF.

J is TRBJ1-2 and V is TRBV4-3; D not resolved. This CDR3 is built from 15 residues. Germline V lookup: CDR1 LGHNA, CDR2 YSLEER. Trimming took 0 bases from V and 2 from J, leaving 10 bases between them. CDR3 amino acids: CASSQESRQNYGYTF. For the CDR3, the DNA is TGCGCCAGCAGCCAAGAATCACGGCAGAACTATGGCTACACCTTC.

The rearrangement links TRBV5-1 to TRBJ2-1, with 7 bases matching TRBD2. Trimming at V came to 4 bases and at J to 9 bases, leaving 16 bases not matched to a gene. Germline assignment: CDR1 SGHRS and CDR2 YFSETQ. The CDR3 totals 16 residues. The CDR3 DNA is TGCGCCAGCAGCCCACCTTGGGCTAGCGGTTGGGGTGAGCAGTTCTTC. Residues: CASSPPWASGWGEQFF. Together with reference TRBV5-1 and TRBJ2-1, the CDR3 gives the full variable domain: KAGVTQTPRYLIKTRGQQVTLSCSPISGHRSVSWYQQTPGQGLQFLFEYFSETQRNKGNFPGRFSGRQFSNSRSEMNVSTLELGDSALYLCASSPPWASGWGEQFFGPGTRLTVL.

The V call is TRBV7-2, the J call TRBJ1-2; weak D call: TRBD1 (5 bases). V lost 2 bases and J 8 bases, leaving 12 bases between the germline ends. The CDR3 is 13 residues long. CDR1 is SGHTA, CDR2 FQGNSA, per germline. The CDR3 sequence is CASSLQGVGGYTF. The CDR3 coding sequence is TGTGCCAGCAGCTTACAGGGAGTAGGAGGCTACACCTTC.

The rearrangement uses TRBV5-1 and TRBJ2-7; D is possibly TRBD1 (5 bases). The V gene lost 2 bases and the J gene lost 7 bases, with 16 bases spanning the gap. From germline, CDR1 is SGHRS and CDR2 YFSETQ. This CDR3 spans 14 amino acids. The CDR3 region is CASSLTGVTVEQYF. DNA for the CDR3: TGCGCCAGCAGCTTAACAGGAGTTACTGTGGAGCAGTACTTC.

The J gene is TRBJ1-1, the V gene TRBV7-8, with 11 positions matching TRBD1. Looked up from germline, CDR1 is SGHVS and CDR2 is FQNEAQ. V shed 7 bases, J shed 3 bases, and the junction held 19 bases outside the gene matches. There are 19 residues in the CDR3. This CDR3 reads CASNPSRWPDRGQDTEAFF. In DNA, the CDR3 is TGTGCCAGCAACCCATCCAGGTGGCCGGACAGGGGGCAGGACACTGAAGCTTTCTTT.

V and J are TRBV28 and TRBJ2-5; no definite D call. Germline values: CDR1 MDHEN, CDR2 SYDVKM. The V and J ends lost 6 bases and 5 bases respectively, with 19 bases between them. The CDR3 consists of 15 residues. CDR3 in DNA: TGTGCCAGCAGATTAACGCGACTGATTTGGGAGACCCAGTACTTC. Translated: CASRLTRLIWETQYF.

The chain has TRBV10-3 and TRBJ2-6; the match to TRBD1 covers 9 bases. The CDR3 is made up of 22 amino acids. The V segment lost 7 bases and the J segment 0 bases; nucleotides outside the gene matches: 22. CDR1 and CDR2 from the germline V gene are ENHRY and SYGVKD. Here the CDR3 DNA reads TGTGCCATCACCCATTCCCCCGGGACAGGGCCCCTAGGGAGCTCTGGGGCCAACGTCCTGACTTTC. Translation: CAITHSPGTGPLGSSGANVLTF.

This chain connects TRBV7-2 to TRBJ2-1, with 8 bases aligning to TRBD2. J gave up 2 bases and V 1 base, and 1 base lay outside the gene matches. This CDR3 contains 15 residues. CDR1 and CDR2 (germline): SGHTA, FQGNSA. The CDR3 loop is CASSLDGRAYNEQFF. CDR3 DNA: TGTGCCAGCAGCTTAGACGGGAGGGCCTACAATGAGCAGTTCTTC.

The V and J genes are TRBV29-1 and TRBJ1-1; no clear D gene. This CDR3 has 13 residues. V lost 1 base and J lost 3, with 9 bases in between. Germline V gene lookup returns CDR1 SQVTM and CDR2 ANQGSEA. The CDR3 reads CSVEGLSHTEAFF. DNA for the CDR3: TGCAGCGTTGAAGGGTTAAGTCACACTGAAGCTTTCTTT.

The V and J genes are TRBV6-5 and TRBJ1-1, with D possibly being TRBD1 (5 bases). V was clipped by 3 bases and J by 7 bases, with 15 bases between them. This CDR3 spans 14 amino acids. CDR1 MNHEY and CDR2 SVGAGI come from the germline V gene. The CDR3 DNA is TGTGCCAGCAGTTATACGGGGGGGATGGTTGAAGCTTTCTTT. This encodes CASSYTGGMVEAFF.

The chain couples TRBV10-3 to TRBJ2-7; unclear D gene. Trimming pared 9 bases from V and 2 bases from J, leaving 11 bases between. The CDR3 has 12 residues. Per the germline V gene, CDR1 is ENHRY and CDR2 is SYGVKD. CDR3 in amino acids: CAMSSETYEQYF. The CDR3 DNA sequence: TGTGCCATGTCAAGTGAAACCTACGAGCAGTACTTC.

With respect to this clone: Other DNA sequences in the sample encode the same CDR3. The CDR3 spells CASSVDRGGYEQYF. Here the CDR3 DNA reads TGTGCCAGCAGTGTGGACAGGGGGGGGTACGAGCAGTACTTC. V and J are TRBV2 and TRBJ2-7, with 10 bases lining up with TRBD1. V shed 4 bases, J shed 4 bases, and the junction held 4 bases outside the gene matches. This CDR3 spans 14 amino acids. CDR1 SNHLY and CDR2 FYNNEI come from the germline V gene.